This T cell receptor beta chain was recovered during a study of identical twins. The germline V gene encodes CDR1 SGHAT and CDR2 FQNNGV. V lost 5 bases and J lost 7; bases outside the gene matches: 4. CDR3 length: 15 residues. Each CDR3 protein is one row after TCRdb ran MiXCR on the 5' RACE reads. The data contain some 96,000 distinct CDR3 sequences, just under 6% of them singletons. The V and J genes are TRBV11-2 and TRBJ2-1; 14 bases match TRBD2. Specimen: memory T cells sorted from blood. This receptor was obtained from a woman in her fifties or sixties in good health. CDR3 amino acids: CASSLGLAGVNEQFF. The CDR3 region has the DNA TGTGCCAGCAGCCTGGGACTAGCGGGAGTGAATGAGCAGTTCTTC.